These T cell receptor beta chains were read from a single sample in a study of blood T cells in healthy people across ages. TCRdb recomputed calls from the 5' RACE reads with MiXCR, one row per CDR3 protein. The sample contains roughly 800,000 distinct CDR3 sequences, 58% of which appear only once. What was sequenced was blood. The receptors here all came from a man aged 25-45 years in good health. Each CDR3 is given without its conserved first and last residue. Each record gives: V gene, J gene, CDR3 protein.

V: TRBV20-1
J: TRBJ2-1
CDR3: SARDQGQISYNEQF

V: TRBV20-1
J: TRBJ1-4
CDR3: SASTDRGDEKLF

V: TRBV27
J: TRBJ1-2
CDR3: ASSLDRVAGYGYT

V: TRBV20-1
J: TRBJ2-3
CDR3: SARRRQGPDTQY

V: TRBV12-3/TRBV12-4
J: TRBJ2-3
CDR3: ASSLGVLGSDTQY

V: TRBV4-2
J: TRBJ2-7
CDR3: ASSQGATQNYEQY

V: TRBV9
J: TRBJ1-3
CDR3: ASRTGNTIY

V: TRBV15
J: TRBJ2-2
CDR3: AIRRDRGTGELF

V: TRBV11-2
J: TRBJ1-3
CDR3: ASSLATEGNTIY

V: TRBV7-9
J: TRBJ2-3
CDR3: ASSETGTHSTDTQY

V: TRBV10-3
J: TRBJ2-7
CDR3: AIRASSYEQY

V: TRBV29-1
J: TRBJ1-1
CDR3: SVRPWGLDTEAF

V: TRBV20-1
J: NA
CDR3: SARGGGAEQY